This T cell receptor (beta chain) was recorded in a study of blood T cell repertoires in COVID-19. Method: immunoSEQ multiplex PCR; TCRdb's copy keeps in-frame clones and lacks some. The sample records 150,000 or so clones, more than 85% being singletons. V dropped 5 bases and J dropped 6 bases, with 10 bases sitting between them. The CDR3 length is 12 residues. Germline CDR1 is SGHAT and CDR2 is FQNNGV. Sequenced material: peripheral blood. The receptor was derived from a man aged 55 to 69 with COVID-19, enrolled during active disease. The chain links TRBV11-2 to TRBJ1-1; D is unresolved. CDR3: CASSARTAEAFF. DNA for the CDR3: TGTGCCAGCAGCGCGCGAACGGCTGAAGCTTTCTTT.